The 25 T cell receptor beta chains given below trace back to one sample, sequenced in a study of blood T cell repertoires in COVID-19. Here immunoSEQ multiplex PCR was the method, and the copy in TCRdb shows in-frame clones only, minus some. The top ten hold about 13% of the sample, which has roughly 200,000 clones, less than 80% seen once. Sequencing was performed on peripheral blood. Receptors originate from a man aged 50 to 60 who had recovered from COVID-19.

In DNA, the CDR3 is TGTGCCAGCAGAGAACAGGGATCGGTCACTGAAGCTTTCTTT. This encodes CASREQGSVTEAFF. The V gene is TRBV6-4, the J gene TRBJ1-1, with a tentative D call TRBD1 (6 bases). Trimming pared 6 bases from V and 4 bases from J, leaving 15 bases between. The CDR3 is 14 amino acids. The germline gives CDR1 MRHNA, CDR2 SNTAGT.

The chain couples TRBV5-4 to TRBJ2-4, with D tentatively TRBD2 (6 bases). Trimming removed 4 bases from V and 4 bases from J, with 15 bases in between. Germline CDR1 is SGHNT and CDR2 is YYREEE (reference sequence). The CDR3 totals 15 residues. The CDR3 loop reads CASSIRGGGKNIQYF. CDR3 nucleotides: TGTGCCAGCAGCATTCGGGGAGGTGGGAAAAACATTCAGTACTTC.

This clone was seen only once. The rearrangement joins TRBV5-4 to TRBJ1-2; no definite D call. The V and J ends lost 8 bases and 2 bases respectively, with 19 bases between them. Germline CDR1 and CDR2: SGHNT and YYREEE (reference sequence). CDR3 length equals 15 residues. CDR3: CASFAMEVGNYGYTF. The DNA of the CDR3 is TGTGCCAGTTTCGCCATGGAGGTCGGCAACTATGGCTACACCTTC. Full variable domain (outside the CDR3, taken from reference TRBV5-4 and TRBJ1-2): ETGVTQSPTHLIKTRGQQVTLRCSSQSGHNTVSWYQQALGQGPQFIFQYYREEENGRGNFPPRFSGLQFPNYSSELNVNALELDDSALYLCASFAMEVGNYGYTFGSGTRLTVV.

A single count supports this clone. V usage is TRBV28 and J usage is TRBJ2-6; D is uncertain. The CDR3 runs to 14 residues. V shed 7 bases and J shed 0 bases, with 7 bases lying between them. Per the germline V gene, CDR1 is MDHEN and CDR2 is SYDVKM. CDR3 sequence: CASTLSSGANVLTF. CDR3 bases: TGTGCCAGCACCCTGTCCTCTGGGGCCAACGTCCTGACTTTC.

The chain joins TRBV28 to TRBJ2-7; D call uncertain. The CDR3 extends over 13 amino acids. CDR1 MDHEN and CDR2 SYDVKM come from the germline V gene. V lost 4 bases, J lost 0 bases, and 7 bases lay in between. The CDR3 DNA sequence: TGTGCCAGCAGTTATCGGTACTCCTACGAGCAGTACTTC. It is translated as CASSYRYSYEQYF.

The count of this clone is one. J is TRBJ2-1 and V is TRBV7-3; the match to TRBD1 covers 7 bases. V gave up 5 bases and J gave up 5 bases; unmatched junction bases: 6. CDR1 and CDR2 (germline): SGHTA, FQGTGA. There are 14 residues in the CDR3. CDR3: CASSPWTGNNEQFF. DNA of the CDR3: TGTGCCAGCAGCCCGTGGACAGGAAACAATGAGCAGTTCTTC.

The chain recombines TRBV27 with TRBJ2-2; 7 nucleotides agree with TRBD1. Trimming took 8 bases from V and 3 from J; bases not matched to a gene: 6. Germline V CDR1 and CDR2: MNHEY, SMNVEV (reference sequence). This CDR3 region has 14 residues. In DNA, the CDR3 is TGTGCCAGCCGTCCAGGGGGTCACACCGGGGAGCTGTTTTTT. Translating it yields CASRPGGHTGELFF.

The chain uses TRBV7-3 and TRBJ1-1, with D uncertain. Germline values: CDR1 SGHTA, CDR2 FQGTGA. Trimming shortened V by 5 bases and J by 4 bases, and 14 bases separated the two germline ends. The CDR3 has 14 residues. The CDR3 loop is CASSPLSSSTEAFF. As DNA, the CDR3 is TGTGCCAGCAGCCCCCTTTCATCGAGCACTGAAGCTTTCTTT. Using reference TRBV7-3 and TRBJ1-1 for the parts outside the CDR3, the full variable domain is GAGVSQTPSNKVTEKGKYVELRCDPISGHTALYWYRQSLGQGPEFLIYFQGTGAADDSGLPNDRFFAVRPEGSVSTLKIQRTERGDSAVYLCASSPLSSSTEAFFGQGTRLTVV.

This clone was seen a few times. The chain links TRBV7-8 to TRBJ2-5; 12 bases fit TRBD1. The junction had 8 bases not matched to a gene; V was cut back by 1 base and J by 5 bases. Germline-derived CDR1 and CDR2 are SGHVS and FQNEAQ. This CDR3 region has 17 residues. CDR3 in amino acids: CASSLGVGQGAWETQYF. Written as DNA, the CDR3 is TGTGCCAGCAGCTTAGGGGTGGGACAGGGGGCTTGGGAGACCCAGTACTTC.

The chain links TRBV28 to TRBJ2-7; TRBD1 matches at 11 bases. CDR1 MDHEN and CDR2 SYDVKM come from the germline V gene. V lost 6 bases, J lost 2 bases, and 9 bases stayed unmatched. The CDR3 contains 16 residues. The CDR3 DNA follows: TGTGCCAGCAGCGTAATACCGGGACAGGGGGCCTACGAGCAGTACTTC. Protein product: CASSVIPGQGAYEQYF. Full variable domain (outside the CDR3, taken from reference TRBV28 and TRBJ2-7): DVKVTQSSRYLVKRTGEKVFLECVQDMDHENMFWYRQDPGLGLRLIYFSYDVKMKEKGDIPEGYSVSREKKERFSLILESASTNQTSMYLCASSVIPGQGAYEQYFGPGTRLTVT.

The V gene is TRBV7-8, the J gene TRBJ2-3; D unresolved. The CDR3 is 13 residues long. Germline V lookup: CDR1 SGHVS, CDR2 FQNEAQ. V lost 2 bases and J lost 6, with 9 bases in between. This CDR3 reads CASSLRSRDTQYF. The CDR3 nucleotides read TGTGCCAGCAGCTTACGATCGAGGGATACGCAGTATTTT.

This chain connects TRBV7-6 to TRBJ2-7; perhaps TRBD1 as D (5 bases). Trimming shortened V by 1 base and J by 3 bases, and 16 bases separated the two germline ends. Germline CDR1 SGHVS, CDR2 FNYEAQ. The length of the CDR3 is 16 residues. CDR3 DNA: TGTGCCAGCAGCTTAGTTCCAGGGCCCTCCTTCTACGAGCAGTACTTC. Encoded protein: CASSLVPGPSFYEQYF.

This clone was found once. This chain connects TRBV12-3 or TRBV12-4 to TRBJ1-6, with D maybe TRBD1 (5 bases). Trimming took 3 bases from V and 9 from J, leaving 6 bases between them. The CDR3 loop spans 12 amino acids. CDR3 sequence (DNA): TGTGCCAGCAGTTTCGGGGGTTCACCCCTCCACTTT. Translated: CASSFGGSPLHF.

CDR3 nucleotides: TGTGCCAGCAGCTTGGACTCTACAGGGGATAATGAAAAACTGTTTTTT. Translated, it gives CASSLDSTGDNEKLFF. The chain couples TRBV5-4 to TRBJ1-4; TRBD1 matches at 7 bases. The junction had 6 bases not matched to a gene; V was cut back by 0 bases and J by 4 bases. This CDR3 comprises 16 residues. Germline CDR1 is SGHNT and CDR2 is YYREEE (reference sequence).

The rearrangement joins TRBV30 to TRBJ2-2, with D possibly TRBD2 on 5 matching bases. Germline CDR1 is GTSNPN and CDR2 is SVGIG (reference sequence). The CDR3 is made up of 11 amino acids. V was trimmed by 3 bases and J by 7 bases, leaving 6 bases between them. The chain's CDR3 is CAWRGSGELFF. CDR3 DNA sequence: TGTGCCTGGAGGGGGAGCGGGGAGCTGTTTTTT.

CDR3 in DNA: TGTGCCAGCAGTGAACGCGGTGGGACAGGTCTCTACGAGCAGTACTTC. It yields the protein CASSERGGTGLYEQYF. The chain has TRBV6-1 and TRBJ2-7; TRBD1 aligns across 8 bases. The CDR3 extends over 16 amino acids. CDR1 is MNHNS and CDR2 is SASEGT in the germline V gene. V trimming: 2 bases; J trimming: 3 bases; junction bases outside the gene matches: 9.

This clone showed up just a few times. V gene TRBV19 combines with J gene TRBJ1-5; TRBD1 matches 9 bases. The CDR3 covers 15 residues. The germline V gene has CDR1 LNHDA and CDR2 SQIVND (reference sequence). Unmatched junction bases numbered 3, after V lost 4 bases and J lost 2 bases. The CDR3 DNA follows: TGTGCCAGTAGTACGGGACAGGGTGGCAATCAGCCCCAGCATTTT. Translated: CASSTGQGGNQPQHF.

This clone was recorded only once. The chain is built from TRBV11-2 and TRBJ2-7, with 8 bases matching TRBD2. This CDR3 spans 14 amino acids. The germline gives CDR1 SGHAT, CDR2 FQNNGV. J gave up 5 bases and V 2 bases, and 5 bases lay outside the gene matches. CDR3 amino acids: CASSLMTSDHEQYF. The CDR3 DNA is TGTGCCAGCAGCTTAATGACTAGCGACCACGAGCAGTACTTC.

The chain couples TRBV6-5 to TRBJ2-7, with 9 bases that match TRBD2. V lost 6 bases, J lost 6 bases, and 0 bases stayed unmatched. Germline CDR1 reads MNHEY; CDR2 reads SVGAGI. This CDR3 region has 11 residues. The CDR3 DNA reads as TGTGCCAGCAGGACTAGCGGCGAGCAGTACTTC. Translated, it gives CASRTSGEQYF.

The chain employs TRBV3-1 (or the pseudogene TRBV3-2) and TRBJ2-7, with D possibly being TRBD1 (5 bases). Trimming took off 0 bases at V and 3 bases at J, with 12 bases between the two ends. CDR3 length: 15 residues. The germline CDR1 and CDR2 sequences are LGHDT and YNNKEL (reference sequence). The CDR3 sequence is CASSQDPARDYEQYF. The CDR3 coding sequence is TGTGCCAGCAGCCAAGATCCGGCCAGGGACTACGAGCAGTACTTC.

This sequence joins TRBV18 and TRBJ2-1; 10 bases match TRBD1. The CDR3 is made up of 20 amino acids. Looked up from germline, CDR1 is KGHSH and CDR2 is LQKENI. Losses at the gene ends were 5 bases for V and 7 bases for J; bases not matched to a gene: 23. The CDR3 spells CASSIYTRTKGQGSLNEQFF. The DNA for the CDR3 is TGTGCCAGCTCAATCTACACAAGGACCAAGGGACAGGGGTCTTTAAATGAGCAGTTCTTC. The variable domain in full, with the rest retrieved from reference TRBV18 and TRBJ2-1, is NAGVMQNPRHLVRRRGQEARLRCSPMKGHSHVYWYRQLPEEGLKFMVYLQKENIIDESGMPKERFSAEFPKEGPSILRIQQVVRGDSAAYFCASSIYTRTKGQGSLNEQFFGPGTRLTVL.

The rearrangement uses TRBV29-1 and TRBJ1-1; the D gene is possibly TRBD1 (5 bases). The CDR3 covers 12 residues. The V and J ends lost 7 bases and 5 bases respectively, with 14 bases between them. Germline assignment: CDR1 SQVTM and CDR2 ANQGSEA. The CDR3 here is CSAGRGMTEAFF. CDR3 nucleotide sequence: TGCAGCGCTGGAAGGGGAATGACTGAAGCTTTCTTT.

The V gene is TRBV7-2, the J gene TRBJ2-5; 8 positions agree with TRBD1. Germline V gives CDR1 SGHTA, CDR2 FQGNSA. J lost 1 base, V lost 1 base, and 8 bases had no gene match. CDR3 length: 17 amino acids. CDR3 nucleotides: TGTGCCAGCAGCTTAGACCCACAGACAGGGGTCCAAGAGACCCAGTACTTC. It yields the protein CASSLDPQTGVQETQYF. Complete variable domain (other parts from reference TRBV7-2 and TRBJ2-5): GAGVSQSPSNKVTEKGKDVELRCDPISGHTALYWYRQSLGQGLEFLIYFQGNSAPDKSGLPSDRFSAERTGGSVSTLTIQRTQQEDSAVYLCASSLDPQTGVQETQYFGPGTRLLVL.

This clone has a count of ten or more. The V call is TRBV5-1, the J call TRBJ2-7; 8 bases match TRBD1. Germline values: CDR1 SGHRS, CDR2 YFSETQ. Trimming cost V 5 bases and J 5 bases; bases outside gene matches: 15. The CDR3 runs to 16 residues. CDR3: CASSSILRTGFNEQYF. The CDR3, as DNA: TGCGCCAGCAGTTCAATTCTCAGGACAGGGTTCAACGAGCAGTACTTC.

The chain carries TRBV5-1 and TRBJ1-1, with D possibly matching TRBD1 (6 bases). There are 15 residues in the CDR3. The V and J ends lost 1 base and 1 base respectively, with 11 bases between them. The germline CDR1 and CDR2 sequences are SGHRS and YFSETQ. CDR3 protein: CASSLWQGTNTEAFF. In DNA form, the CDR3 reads TGCGCCAGCAGCTTGTGGCAGGGGACGAACACTGAAGCTTTCTTT.